This entry describes one T cell receptor (beta chain). This clonotype was seen a handful of times. The antigen it recognizes is unknown. Base qualities are not at hand, and no much larger clone is one base apart. Ophthalmopathy patients had moderately to severely active disease, Clinical Activity Score of at least 3, NOSPECS grade of at least 4, and duration under 3 months. Any patient with an uncontrolled infection, another autoimmune disease, pregnancy or lactation was excluded. Clinical symptoms, serum thyroxine and TRAb, thyroid ultrasound, and orbital computed tomography formed the basis for the diagnoses. Ficoll-Paque density gradient centrifugation was used to isolate PBMCs from about 10 ml of fresh peripheral blood. Trizol reagent was used to extract total RNA, and RNA quality was then checked on an Agilent 2100 Bioanalyzer. The entry originates in a study of T cells in Graves' hyperthyroidism and ophthalmopathy (dated by TCRdb to between 2019 and 2020). In the study overall: Peripheral blood was sampled at the time of initial diagnosis, prior to any treatment. Prospective prediction of ophthalmopathy was tested in an independent validation cohort consisting of fewer than 20 hyperthyroidism patients and some 15 patients who later progressed to ophthalmopathy. To identify distinguishing TCR V-J signatures, a discovery cohort of around 100 patients was used, comprising 43 with Graves' ophthalmopathy and some 60 with stable Graves' hyperthyroidism. In several Graves' hyperthyroidism patients, the study also compared T-cell repertoires from thyroid tissue with T-cell repertoires from blood. TCR Vbeta CDR3 sequencing of 140 or so peripheral blood samples (more than 40 ophthalmopathy, 75 to 85 hyperthyroidism and approximately 17 progressor patients) is reported in the paper. The 100 discovery patients were divided at random into training and test sets in a 7:3 ratio. Once sampling was done, hyperthyroidism patients were given methimazole at a starting dose of 30 mg daily, whereas ophthalmopathy patients were given high-dose intravenous methylprednisolone. The research as a whole found: Most expanded thyroid clonotypes (frequency above 0.001) were also detected in blood, suggesting blood repertoires may reflect thyroid immune responses. In validation, the model predicted progression to ophthalmopathy with approximately 71% sensitivity and roughly 75% specificity, a median of about six months before onset. Ophthalmopathy was separated from stable hyperthyroidism by a 13 V-J signature model, with approximately 86% sensitivity and approximately 84% specificity obtained in cross-validation and 80%/75% obtained in testing. Sample size was not statistically predetermined, and blinding of investigators to group allocation was not performed.

The TCR beta CDR3 regions were amplified from RNA transcripts. The first round of RT-PCR for the TCR CDR3 was performed with the HTBI primer set and the Qiagen OneStep RT-PCR kit. Libraries were constructed in a second round of multiplex PCR, after which size selection and purification were carried out. Sequencing of the libraries was done on an Illumina HiSeq2000 using paired-end 100 bp reads. For the original study's pipeline: Raw data were processed with SOAPnuke, discarding reads with adapters, uncalled bases, mean Phred below 15, or no exact constant-primer or identifier match. COPE v1.2.5 was used to merge the high-quality paired reads, and each unique nucleotide sequence was defined as a clonotype. MiTCR v1.1 was used to align clonotypes to the IMGT TRBV, TRBD and TRBJ reference segments. Analysis was restricted to V-J combinations with a frequency above 0.0001, which covered about 99% of repertoires. A TCS score was defined as the ratio between F50 (clonal expansion) and ExV (chaos), using BLOSUM62-based TCRdist between CDR3 peptides within each V-J. Welch's t-statistics and random forest reduced just over 500 V-J features to 13, which were used in a naive Bayes classifier (R e1071). In TCRdb, the public reads were trimmed at Q25 with fastp and aligned with MiXCR, with productive beta chains retained. Rows with a matching CDR3 protein are joined into one entry that keeps the most common DNA and genes. The V and J calls were determined by TCRdb, not by the authors. In all, the sample holds around 600,000 distinct CDR3 sequences, and 14% of those were seen once. Roughly an eighth of the sample is taken by the ten largest.

CDR1 and CDR2, looked up from the germline V gene, are ENHRY and SYGVKD. The germline V end is reduced by 7 bases and the J end by 7 bases; junction bases left unmatched: 9. Taken from cysteine to phenylalanine, the CDR3 has 13 residues. Of all the DNA, just the CDR3 is kept, 39 bases in frame from base 1. Sequencing was done on a sample of blood. This chain is built from TRBV10-3 and TRBJ1-2; 7 central bases correspond to TRBD1. The sequence came from a woman between 45 and 65 years old with Graves' ophthalmopathy. The nucleotides are TGTGCCATCAAGCAGGGGACAGTCCCTGGCTACACCTTC. Protein translation: CAIKQGTVPGYTF.